Listed here are 4 T cell receptor beta chains from one sample, sequenced in a study of glioma-infiltrating T cells. Amplification of TCR alpha and beta CDR3 regions from RNA used iRepertoire nested multiplex PCR. One entry per CDR3 protein, called by TCRdb with MiXCR from the multiplex PCR reads. The repertoire holds about 99,000 distinct CDR3 sequences, roughly 30% seen once, with 44% in the top ten. The specimen was glioma tissue, nonneoplastic brain tissue, or PBMCs (not recorded which). The receptors originated from a human donor with low-grade glioma or glioblastoma, undergoing nonglioma brain surgery, or in good health (not recorded which).

This clonotype has ten or more counts. This rearrangement joins TRBV20-1 to TRBJ1-2; 8 bases map to TRBD1. J gave up 8 bases and V 6 bases, and 14 bases lay outside the gene matches. The CDR3 has 14 amino acids. Germline V lookup: CDR1 DFQATT, CDR2 SNEGSKA (reference sequence). CDR3 coding DNA: TGCAGTGCCACGCCCGACAGGGGAATGTCGGGCTACACCTTC. Its translation: CSATPDRGMSGYTF.

As concerns this clonotype: A much larger clone differs from this one at a single base, so this may be a read error. V and J are TRBV28 and TRBJ1-3, with D tentatively TRBD1 (6 bases). CDR1 MDHEN and CDR2 SYDVKM come from the germline V gene. The CDR3 spans 14 residues. V was trimmed by 4 bases and J by 6 bases, leaving 13 bases between them. CDR3 sequence: CASSSAGDVNTIYF. The CDR3 DNA sequence: TGTGCCAGCAGTTCAGCAGGGGATGTAAACACCATATATTTT.

This clonotype was recorded at least ten times. This chain links TRBV19 with TRBJ1-5, with TRBD1 identical over 8 bases. Trimming at V came to 4 bases and at J to 1 base, leaving 3 bases not matched to a gene. Germline values: CDR1 LNHDA, CDR2 SQIVND (reference sequence). The CDR3 covers 15 residues. CDR3 in DNA: TGTGCCAGTAGTAGGACAGGGACGAGCAATCAGCCCCAGCATTTT. Translation: CASSRTGTSNQPQHF.

This clonotype showed up many times. The chain links TRBV28 to TRBJ1-4, with 9 bases fitting TRBD1. The V and J ends lost 5 bases and 7 bases, in that order; junction bases with no gene match: 2. This CDR3 region has 13 residues. From germline, CDR1 is MDHEN and CDR2 SYDVKM. The CDR3 DNA sequence: TGTGCCAGCAGTGGGACAGGGCGTGAAAAACTGTTTTTT. Amino acids: CASSGTGREKLFF.